This T cell receptor (beta chain) was captured in a study of T cells after posttransplantation cyclophosphamide. Sampled 1 year posttransplant, controls received myeloablative marrow transplants, methotrexate and a calcineurin inhibitor. Overall study results and limits: Tissue-infiltrating T cells from skin or gut overlapped little with blood T cells.

A remark on this clone: Its specificity is not known.

Trimming cost V 3 bases and J 2 bases, with 10 bases left between them. This CDR3 is built from 14 residues. In germline, CDR1 is SGHAT, CDR2 FQNNGV. TCRdb's copy holds only in-frame clones and misses some; the assay was immunoSEQ multiplex PCR. Of 15,000 to 17,000 clones in the sample, approximately 88% are singletons; the top ten hold 5%. This chain links TRBV11-2 with TRBJ1-2; D gene uncertain. Sequencing used PBMCs, obtained 350 to 400 days after allogeneic stem cell transplant with calcineurin inhibitor and methotrexate. This sequence was found in a male patient aged 18 to 35 who received an allogeneic stem cell transplant from a related donor, was CMV-positive, and had no GVHD. These T cells may partly come from the graft donor. The CDR3 nucleotides read TGTGCCAGCAGCTTGGAGGAGGGCAACTATGGCTACACCTTC. Protein: CASSLEEGNYGYTF.